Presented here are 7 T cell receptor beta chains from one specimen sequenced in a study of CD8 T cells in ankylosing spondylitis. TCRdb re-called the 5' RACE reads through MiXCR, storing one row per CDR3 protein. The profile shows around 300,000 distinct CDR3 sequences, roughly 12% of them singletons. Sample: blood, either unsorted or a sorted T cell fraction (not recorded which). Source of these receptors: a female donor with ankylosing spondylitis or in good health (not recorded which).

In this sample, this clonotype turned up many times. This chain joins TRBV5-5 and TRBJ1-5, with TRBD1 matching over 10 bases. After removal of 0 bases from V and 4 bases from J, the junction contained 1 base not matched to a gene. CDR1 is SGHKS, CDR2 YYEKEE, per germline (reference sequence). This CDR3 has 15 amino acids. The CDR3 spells CASSLGQGANQPQHF. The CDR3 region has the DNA TGTGCCAGCAGCTTGGGACAGGGGGCTAATCAGCCCCAGCATTTT.

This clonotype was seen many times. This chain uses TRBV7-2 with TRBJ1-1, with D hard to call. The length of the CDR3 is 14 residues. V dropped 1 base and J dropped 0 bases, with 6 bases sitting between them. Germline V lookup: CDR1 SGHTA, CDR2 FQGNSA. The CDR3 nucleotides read TGTGCCAGCAGCTTAGACTCCATGAACACTGAAGCTTTCTTT. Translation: CASSLDSMNTEAFF.

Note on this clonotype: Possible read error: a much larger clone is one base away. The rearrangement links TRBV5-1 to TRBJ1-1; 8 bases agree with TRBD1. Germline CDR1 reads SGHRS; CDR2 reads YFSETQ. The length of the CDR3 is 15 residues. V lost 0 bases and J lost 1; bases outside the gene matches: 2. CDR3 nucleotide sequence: TGCGCCAGCAGCTTGGTTGGGACAGGGAACACTGAAGCTTTCTTT. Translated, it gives CASSLVGTGNTEAFF.

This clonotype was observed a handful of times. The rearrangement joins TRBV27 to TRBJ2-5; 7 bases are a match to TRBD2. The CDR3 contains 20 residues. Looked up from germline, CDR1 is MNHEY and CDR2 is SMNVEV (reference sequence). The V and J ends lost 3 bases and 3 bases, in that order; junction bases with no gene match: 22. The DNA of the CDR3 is TGTGCCAGCAGTTTTCTCCCAGGGATGATCGGCGGGAGAGGGGAAGAGACCCAGTACTTC. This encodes CASSFLPGMIGGRGEETQYF.

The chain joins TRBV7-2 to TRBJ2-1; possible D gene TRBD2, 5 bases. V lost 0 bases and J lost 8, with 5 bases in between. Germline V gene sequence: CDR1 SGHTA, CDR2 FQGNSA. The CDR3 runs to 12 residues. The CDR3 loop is CASSLARDEQFF. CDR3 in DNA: TGTGCCAGCAGCTTAGCGCGGGATGAGCAGTTCTTC.

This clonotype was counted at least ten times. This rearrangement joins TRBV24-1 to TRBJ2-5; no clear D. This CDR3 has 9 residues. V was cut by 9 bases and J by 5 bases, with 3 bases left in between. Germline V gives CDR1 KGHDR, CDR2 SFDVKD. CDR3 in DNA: TGTGCCACCGTGGAGACCCAGTACTTC. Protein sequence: CATVETQYF.

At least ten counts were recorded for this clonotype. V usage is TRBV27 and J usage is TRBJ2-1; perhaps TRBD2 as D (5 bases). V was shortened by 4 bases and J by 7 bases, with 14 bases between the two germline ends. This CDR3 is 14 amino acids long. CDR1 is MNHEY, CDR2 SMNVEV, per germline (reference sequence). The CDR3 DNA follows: TGTGCCAGCAGTTCACGGACTTTTGCTAATGAGCAGTTCTTC. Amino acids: CASSSRTFANEQFF.